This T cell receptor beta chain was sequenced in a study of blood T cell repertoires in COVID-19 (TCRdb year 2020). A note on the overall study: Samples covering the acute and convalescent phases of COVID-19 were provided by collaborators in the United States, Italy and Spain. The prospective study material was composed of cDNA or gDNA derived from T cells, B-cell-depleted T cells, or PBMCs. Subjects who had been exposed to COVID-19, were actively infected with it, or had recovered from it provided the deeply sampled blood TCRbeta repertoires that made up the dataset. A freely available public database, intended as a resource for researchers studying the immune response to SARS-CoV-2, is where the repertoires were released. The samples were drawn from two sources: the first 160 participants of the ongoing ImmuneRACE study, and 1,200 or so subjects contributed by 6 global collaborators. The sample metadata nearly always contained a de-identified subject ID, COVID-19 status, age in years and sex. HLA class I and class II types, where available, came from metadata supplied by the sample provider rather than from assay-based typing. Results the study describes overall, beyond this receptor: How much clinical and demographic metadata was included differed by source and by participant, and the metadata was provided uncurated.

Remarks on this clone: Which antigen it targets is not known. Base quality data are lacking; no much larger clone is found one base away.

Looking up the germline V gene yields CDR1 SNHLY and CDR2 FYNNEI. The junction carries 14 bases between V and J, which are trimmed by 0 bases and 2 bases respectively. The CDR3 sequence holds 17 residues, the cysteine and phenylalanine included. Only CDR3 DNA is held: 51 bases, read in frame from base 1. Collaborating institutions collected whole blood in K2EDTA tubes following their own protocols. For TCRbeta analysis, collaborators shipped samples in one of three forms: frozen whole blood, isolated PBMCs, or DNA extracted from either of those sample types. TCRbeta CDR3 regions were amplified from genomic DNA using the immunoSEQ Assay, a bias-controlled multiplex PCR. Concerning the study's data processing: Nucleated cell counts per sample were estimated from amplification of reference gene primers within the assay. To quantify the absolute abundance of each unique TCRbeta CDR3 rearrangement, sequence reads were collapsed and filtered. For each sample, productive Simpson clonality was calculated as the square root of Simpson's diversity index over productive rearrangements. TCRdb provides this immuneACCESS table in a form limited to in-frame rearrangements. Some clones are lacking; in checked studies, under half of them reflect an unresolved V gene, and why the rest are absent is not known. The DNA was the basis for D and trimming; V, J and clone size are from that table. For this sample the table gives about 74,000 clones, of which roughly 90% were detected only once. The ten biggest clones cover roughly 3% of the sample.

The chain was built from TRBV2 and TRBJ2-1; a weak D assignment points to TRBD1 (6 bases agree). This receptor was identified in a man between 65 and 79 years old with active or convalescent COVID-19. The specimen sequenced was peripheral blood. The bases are TGTGCCAGCAGTGAAGCTAGACGGCAGGGGACCTACAATGAGCAGTTCTTC. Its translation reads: CASSEARRQGTYNEQFF.